The table lists the clone carrying this TCR beta chain with a count of one. J gave up 5 bases and V 4 bases, and 7 bases lay outside the gene matches. Germline CDR1 SGDLS, CDR2 YYNGEE. The length of the CDR3 is 16 residues. The data were taken from a study of blood T cell repertoires in COVID-19. Libraries were prepared by immunoSEQ multiplex PCR; TCRdb keeps only in-frame clonotypes and omits some of them. The data show roughly 210,000 clones, with about nine tenths seen just once and around 7% held by the top ten. This rearrangement joins TRBV9 to TRBJ2-1, with 12 positions matching TRBD2. The source is a man under 40 in a cohort exposed to, infected with or recovered from COVID-19 (not recorded which). The specimen was PBMCs or T cells enriched from blood (not recorded which). The CDR3 DNA follows: TGTGCCAGCAGCCCGAGTGGGACTAGCGGGCACAATGAGCAGTTCTTC. Its protein product is CASSPSGTSGHNEQFF.